This T cell receptor (beta chain) derives from a study of PD-1 blockade in classical Hodgkin lymphoma. The study, taken as a whole, reports: By C4D1 there was a significant rise in CD4+ TCR diversity but not in CD8+ TCR diversity. Partial responders and progressors had significantly lower baseline TCR diversity. A reduction in baseline TCR diversity was reportedly seen in newly diagnosed patients relative to healthy donors.

Noted time point: cycle 4 day 1 (C4D1), after five to seven weeks of nivolumab. All the patients suffered relapse after autologous stem cell transplantation, and brentuximab vedotin exposure differed. By magnetic negative selection, CD4+ T cells were purified from thawed PBMCs. This table comes from immunoSEQ multiplex PCR, and its TCRdb copy is limited to in-frame clones, with some not included. The table includes approximately 28,000 clones, 70% to 80% detected once. Comments on this clone: Its antigen is undetermined.

Germline lookup yields CDR1 SEHNR and CDR2 FQNEAQ (reference sequence). V lost 5 bases and J lost 11, with 21 bases in between. The CDR3 extends over 15 amino acids. The gene calls are TRBV7-9 and TRBJ1-4; a weak D match, TRBD1 (6 bases). This receptor was taken from a human donor with classical Hodgkin lymphoma. The sample consisted of CD4+ T cells from blood, taken before the fourth cycle of nivolumab. The CDR3 here is CASSLNWDILNKLFF. The CDR3, as DNA: TGTGCCAGCAGCCTCAATTGGGACATACTAAACAAACTGTTTTTT.